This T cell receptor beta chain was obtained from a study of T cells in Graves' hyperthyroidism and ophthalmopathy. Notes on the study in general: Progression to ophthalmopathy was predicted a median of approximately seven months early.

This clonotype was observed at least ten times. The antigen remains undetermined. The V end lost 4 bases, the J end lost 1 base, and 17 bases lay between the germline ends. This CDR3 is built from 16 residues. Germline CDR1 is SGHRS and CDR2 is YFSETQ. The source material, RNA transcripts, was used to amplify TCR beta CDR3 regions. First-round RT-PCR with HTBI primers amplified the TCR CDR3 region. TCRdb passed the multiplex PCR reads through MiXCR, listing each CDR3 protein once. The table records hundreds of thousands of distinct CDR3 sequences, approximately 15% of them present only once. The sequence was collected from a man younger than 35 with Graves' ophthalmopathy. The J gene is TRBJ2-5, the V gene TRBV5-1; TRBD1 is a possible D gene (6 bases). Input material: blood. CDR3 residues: CASSLSRDNLQETQYF. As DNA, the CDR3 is TGCGCCAGCAGCCTAAGCCGGGACAACCTCCAAGAGACCCAGTACTTC.